The sequence of this T cell receptor (beta chain) was determined in a study of T cell repertoires in cytomegalovirus infection. Overall study context: CMV epitopes in the study were HLA-C-restricted (recently identified) and HLA-B-restricted (well studied). Matching HLA type and CMV infection were both indicated by public TCR beta signatures.

Of note for this clonotype: The antigen is undetermined.

TCRdb re-derived calls from the reads in MiXCR, one entry per CDR3 protein. The table records 830,000 or so distinct CDR3 sequences, 32% of them present only once. The germline V and J ends were trimmed by 7 bases and 1 base, with 14 bases remaining between them. The germline gives CDR1 SGHAT, CDR2 FQNNGV. The CDR3 has 15 amino acids. Findings of the study overall: In two of eight donors, the top clonotype was HLA-C-restricted CMV-specific. Individuals carrying CMV plus the relevant HLA were identified by cumulative frequency of public TCR beta families.

This chain links TRBV11-2 with TRBJ1-3; D is perhaps TRBD1 (6 bases). This sequence originates from a human donor in good health (CMV status not recorded). Some clones in this sample may be carry-over from other donors' samples. The sequenced sample was cultured CD8+ T cells from PBMCs, obtained from culture after CMV antigen stimulation. The CDR3, as DNA: TGTGCCAGCACCCAGGGGCAGTTTTCTGGAAACACCATATATTTT. As protein: CASTQGQFSGNTIYF.